This T cell receptor (beta chain) was identified during a study of T cell clonotyping in hematopoietic cell transplantation. The CDR3 has 15 amino acids. Trimming took 6 bases from V and 8 from J, leaving 19 bases between them. CDR1 is SGHVS, CDR2 FQNEAQ, per germline. The time point: recipient sample about 28 days before transplant, after cytoreduction. Some clones are missing from TCRdb's copy, which holds only in-frame ones; the method was immunoSEQ multiplex PCR. The sample yields about 76,000 clones, about 95% seen once. The receptor was isolated from a woman aged 45-65 years with acute myeloid leukemia. Some clones in this sample may be carry-over from other donors' samples. This specimen was peripheral blood mononuclear cells, taken before stem cell transplant. The chain employs TRBV7-8 and TRBJ1-4, with D unresolved. DNA for the CDR3: TGTGCCAGCAGTAAGGAGGGCGGGGTTTCGGAAAAACTGTTTTTT. It is translated as CASSKEGGVSEKLFF.